The sample holds a few counts of the clone carrying this TCR beta chain. The germline gives CDR1 LGHNA, CDR2 YSLEER. This CDR3 is built from 16 residues. The ends lost 3 bases at V and 4 bases at J; junction bases unmatched: 6. The data belong to a study of patients and donors after allogeneic stem cell transplantation. From the RT-PCR reads, TCRdb called clonotypes with MiXCR, one entry per CDR3 protein. This repertoire shows about 410,000 distinct CDR3 sequences, 16% found once; its top ten account for 7.2%. The sample comprised blood, either unsorted or a sorted T cell fraction (not recorded which). The V and J genes are TRBV4-3 and TRBJ2-2; 9 bases line up with TRBD1. This sequence originates from a human donor who was either an allogeneic HSCT recipient or a stem cell or donor lymphocyte infusion donor (not recorded which). It is not recorded whose cells these are; they may come from a transplant donor. CDR3 residues: CASSQGTGGFTGELFF. DNA of the CDR3: TGCGCCAGCAGCCAGGGTACAGGGGGCTTCACCGGGGAGCTGTTTTTT.